This T cell receptor (beta chain) was obtained from a study of T cells in localized non-small cell lung cancer. The protocol was immunoSEQ multiplex PCR, while the TCRdb copy is restricted to in-frame clones and leaves out a portion. The top ten hold approximately 6.4% of the sample, which has 40,000 or so clones, around 88% seen once. The CDR3 covers 15 residues. Germline-derived CDR1 and CDR2 are LGHNT and FRNRAP. Trimming removed 9 bases from V and 6 bases from J; junction bases left unmatched: 9. This clone has a handful of counts. Sequencing was performed on peripheral blood, taken before any cancer treatment. J is TRBJ1-4 and V is TRBV12-5; 11 positions match TRBD1. The receptor comes from a man between 40 and 69 years old with stage I lung adenocarcinoma. The CDR3 coding sequence is TGTGCTAGGGGGGACAGGGGGTTTTTTCATGAAAAACTGTTTTTT. This gives the protein CARGDRGFFHEKLFF. Full variable domain (missing parts from reference TRBV12-5 and TRBJ1-4): DARVTQTPRHKVTEMGQEVTMRCQPILGHNTVFWYRQTMMQGLELLAYFRNRAPLDDSGMPKDRFSAEMPDATLATLKIQPSEPRDSAVYFCARGDRGFFHEKLFFGSGTQLSVL.